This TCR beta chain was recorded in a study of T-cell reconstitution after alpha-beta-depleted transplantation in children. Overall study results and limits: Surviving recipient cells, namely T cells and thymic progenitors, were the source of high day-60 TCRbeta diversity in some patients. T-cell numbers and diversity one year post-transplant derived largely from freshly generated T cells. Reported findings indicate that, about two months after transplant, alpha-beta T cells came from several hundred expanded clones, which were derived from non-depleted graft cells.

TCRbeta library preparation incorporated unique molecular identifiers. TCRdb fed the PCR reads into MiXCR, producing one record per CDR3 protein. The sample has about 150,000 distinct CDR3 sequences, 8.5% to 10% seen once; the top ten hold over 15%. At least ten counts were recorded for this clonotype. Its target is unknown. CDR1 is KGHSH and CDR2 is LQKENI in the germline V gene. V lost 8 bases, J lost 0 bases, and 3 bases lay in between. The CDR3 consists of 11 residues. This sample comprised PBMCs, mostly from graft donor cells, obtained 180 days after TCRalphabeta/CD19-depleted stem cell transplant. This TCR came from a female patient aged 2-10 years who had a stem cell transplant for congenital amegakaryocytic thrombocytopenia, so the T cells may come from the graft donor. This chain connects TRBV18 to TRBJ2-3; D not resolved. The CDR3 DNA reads TGTGCCAGCACTAGCACAGATACGCAGTATTTT. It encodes CASTSTDTQYF. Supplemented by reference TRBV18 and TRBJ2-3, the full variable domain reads NAGVMQNPRHLVRRRGQEARLRCSPMKGHSHVYWYRQLPEEGLKFMVYLQKENIIDESGMPKERFSAEFPKEGPSILRIQQVVRGDSAAYFCASTSTDTQYFGPGTRLTVL.